The T cell receptor (beta chain) described here comes from a study of early T cells in non-severe SARS-CoV-2 infection. Individual cDNA molecules were tagged with unique molecular identifiers. TCRdb redid the calling of the 5' RACE reads with MiXCR, one entry per CDR3 protein. The sample has roughly 99,000 distinct CDR3 sequences; approximately 12% are singletons. There are many counts of this clonotype. Trimming cost V 1 base and J 8 bases, with 17 bases left between them. Germline CDR1 and CDR2: SGHTA and FQGNSA. CDR3 length: 16 amino acids. Material for sequencing was whole blood. This receptor was identified in an adult who was a healthcare worker with PCR-confirmed SARS-CoV-2 infection or an uninfected control (not recorded which). The rearrangement uses TRBV7-2 and TRBJ1-4; no definite D call. The DNA for the CDR3 is TGTGCCAGCAGCTTAGGAGGCGCGCTGATTGGGGAAAAACTGTTTTTT. This encodes CASSLGGALIGEKLFF.